A single sample gave rise to the 13 T cell receptor beta chains below, sequenced in a study of blood T cell repertoires in COVID-19. The table came from immunoSEQ multiplex PCR; TCRdb's copy has only in-frame clones and leaves some out. Of some 200,000 clones in the sample, about 89% are singletons; the top ten hold about 5%. Sequenced sample: peripheral blood. These receptors originate from a woman aged 35 to 49 with acute or convalescent COVID-19.

This clone came up once. The chain joins TRBV9 to TRBJ2-2; no definite D call. Deletions cut 6 bases from V and 3 bases from J, with 18 bases between. The germline V gene encodes CDR1 SGDLS and CDR2 YYNGEE. The CDR3 is 16 residues long. The CDR3 loop reads CASTPATLPYTGELFF. CDR3 nucleotide sequence: TGTGCCAGCACTCCAGCCACACTACCTTACACCGGGGAGCTGTTTTTT.

The chain has TRBV4-2 and TRBJ2-5, with 16 bases matching TRBD2. The CDR3 is 18 amino acids. Trimming took 6 bases from V and 4 from J; bases not matched to a gene: 11. CDR1 is LGHNA and CDR2 is YNFKEQ in the germline V gene. CDR3 residues: CASSSGTSGGGVAETQYF. CDR3 nucleotide sequence: TGTGCCAGCAGTTCTGGGACTAGCGGGGGGGGAGTCGCAGAGACCCAGTACTTC.

J is TRBJ2-2 and V is TRBV7-3; TRBD1 matches 8 bases. With 3 bases clipped from V and 4 bases from J, the junction kept 7 bases outside the gene matches. The CDR3 is 16 residues long. The germline CDR1 and CDR2 sequences are SGHTA and FQGTGA. The CDR3 bases are TGTGCCAGCAGCTTTCCTGGACAGGGAACCACCGGGGAGCTGTTTTTT. Encoded protein: CASSFPGQGTTGELFF.

The chain recombines TRBV6-6 with TRBJ1-4, with D tentatively TRBD1 (6 bases). Trimming removed 2 bases from V and 4 bases from J, with 14 bases in between. The CDR3 has 16 residues. The germline CDR1 and CDR2 sequences are MNHNY and SVGAGI (reference sequence). The CDR3 region has the DNA TGTGCCAGCAGTTACGAAGGGATAGGGGGTAATGAAAAACTGTTTTTT. Protein sequence: CASSYEGIGGNEKLFF.

The rearrangement joins TRBV19 to TRBJ2-3; TRBD1 matches 7 bases. The ends lost 4 bases at V and 5 bases at J; junction bases unmatched: 3. Germline values: CDR1 LNHDA, CDR2 SQIVND (reference sequence). The CDR3 is 13 amino acids. The CDR3 loop is CASSNNRGDTQYF. Here the CDR3 DNA reads TGTGCCAGTAGTAACAACAGGGGAGATACGCAGTATTTT. The full variable domain, rest sourced from reference TRBV19 and TRBJ2-3, is DGGITQSPKYLFRKEGQNVTLSCEQNLNHDAMYWYRQDPGQGLRLIYYSQIVNDFQKGDIAEGYSVSREKKESFPLTVTSAQKNPTAFYLCASSNNRGDTQYFGPGTRLTVL.

This clone was seen only a few times. The J gene is TRBJ2-5, the V gene TRBV5-1; TRBD2 is a possible D gene (6 bases). CDR1 and CDR2 from the germline V gene are SGHRS and YFSETQ. This CDR3 has 15 residues. Trimming pared 0 bases from V and 5 bases from J, leaving 14 bases between. In nucleotides, the CDR3 is TGCGCCAGCAGCTTGGGCAGCGGGCAACAGGAGACCCAGTACTTC. Its translation is CASSLGSGQQETQYF.

This chain joins TRBV19 and TRBJ1-1; TRBD1 agrees at 8 bases. CDR3 size: 15 residues. The germline CDR1 and CDR2 sequences are LNHDA and SQIVND (reference sequence). The V and J ends lost 6 bases and 0 bases, in that order; junction bases with no gene match: 6. CDR3 in DNA: TGTGCCAGTAGGGGTGACAGGGGCATGAACACTGAAGCTTTCTTT. Protein: CASRGDRGMNTEAFF.

This rearrangement joins TRBV5-1 to TRBJ1-1; maybe TRBD1 (5 bases). Germline V gene sequence: CDR1 SGHRS, CDR2 YFSETQ. V lost 4 bases to trimming and J lost 1 base, with 20 bases between them. This CDR3 contains 17 residues. Here the CDR3 DNA reads TGCGCCAGCAGCCCCAGGCCGGGGGAGGGTACGAACACTGAAGCTTTCTTT. Its protein product is CASSPRPGEGTNTEAFF. Combining the CDR3 with reference TRBV5-1 and TRBJ1-1 gives the whole variable domain KAGVTQTPRYLIKTRGQQVTLSCSPISGHRSVSWYQQTPGQGLQFLFEYFSETQRNKGNFPGRFSGRQFSNSRSEMNVSTLELGDSALYLCASSPRPGEGTNTEAFFGQGTRLTVV.

This chain connects TRBV6-6 to TRBJ1-2, with D uncertain. Trimming removed 2 bases at V and 4 bases at J, with 11 bases between. The CDR3 contains 14 residues. Germline V lookup: CDR1 MNHNY, CDR2 SVGAGI (reference sequence). In nucleotides, the CDR3 is TGTGCCAGCAGTTACAGCGGCACACTCTATGGCTACACCTTC. Amino acid sequence: CASSYSGTLYGYTF.

The sample holds a few counts of this clone. The chain has TRBV27 and TRBJ1-5; no reliable D call. This CDR3 has 16 residues. V was clipped by 6 bases and J by 2 bases, with 17 bases between them. Germline V gives CDR1 MNHEY, CDR2 SMNVEV (reference sequence). In DNA, the CDR3 is TGTGCCAGCAGATCGTTTGTGGGTGCGGGCAATCAGCCCCAGCATTTT. Translating gives CASRSFVGAGNQPQHF.

The genes are TRBV6-2 or TRBV6-3 and TRBJ1-4; possibly TRBD1 for D (6 bases). CDR3 length equals 18 residues. Germline V lookup: CDR1 MNHEY, CDR2 SVGEGT. The germline V and J ends were trimmed by 0 bases and 0 bases, with 14 bases remaining between them. The CDR3 protein is CASSYSPTGPTTNEKLFF. As DNA, the CDR3 is TGTGCCAGCAGTTACTCACCGACAGGACCGACAACTAATGAAAAACTGTTTTTT.

V is TRBV9 and J is TRBJ2-1, with D possibly TRBD2 on 5 matching bases. The CDR3 is 15 amino acids. V dropped 0 bases and J dropped 6 bases, with 13 bases sitting between them. Germline lookup yields CDR1 SGDLS and CDR2 YYNGEE. CDR3 nucleotide sequence: TGTGCCAGCAGCGTAGTTAGCGAGCCGGGCAATGAGCAGTTCTTC. Its translation is CASSVVSEPGNEQFF.

The rearrangement links TRBV6-1 to TRBJ2-7; D is undetermined. Per germline, CDR1 MNHNS and CDR2 SASEGT. CDR3 length: 13 residues. CDR3: CASSESEAYGQYV. The CDR3 DNA sequence: TGTGCCAGCAGTGAGAGCGAGGCCTACGGGCAGTACGTC.